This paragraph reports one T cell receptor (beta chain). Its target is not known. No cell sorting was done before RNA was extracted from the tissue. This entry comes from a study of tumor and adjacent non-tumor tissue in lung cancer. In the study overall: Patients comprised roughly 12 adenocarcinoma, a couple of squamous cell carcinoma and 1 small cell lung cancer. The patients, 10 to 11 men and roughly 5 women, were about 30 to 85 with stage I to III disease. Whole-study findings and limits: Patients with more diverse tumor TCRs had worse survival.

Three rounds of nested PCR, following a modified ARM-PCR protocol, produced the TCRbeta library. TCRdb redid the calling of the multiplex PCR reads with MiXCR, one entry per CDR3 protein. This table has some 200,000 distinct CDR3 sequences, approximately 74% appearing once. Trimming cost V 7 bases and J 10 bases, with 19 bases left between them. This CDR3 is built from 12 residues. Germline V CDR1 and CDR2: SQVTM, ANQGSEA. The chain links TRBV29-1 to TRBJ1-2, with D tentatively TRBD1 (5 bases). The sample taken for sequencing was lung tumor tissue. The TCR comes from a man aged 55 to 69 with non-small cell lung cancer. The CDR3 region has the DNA TGCAGCGATGTTACAGGTTCTAATGACTACACCTTC. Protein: CSDVTGSNDYTF.